This entry concerns a single T cell receptor (beta chain). Its target is unknown. PCR amplification relied on 60 Vbeta primers (plus 13 Jbeta primers). Produced via immunoSEQ multiplex PCR; TCRdb's table is partial and in-frame only. The sample lists approximately 98,000 clones, under 85% occurring once. This sample is part of a study of cytomegalovirus exposure and HLA in healthy donors. Findings and caveats of the study: Confirmation in vitro established that three CMV-associated chains were specific for CMV antigens.

The junction had 11 bases not matched to a gene; V was cut back by 6 bases and J by 1 base. From germline, CDR1 is SQVTM and CDR2 ANQGSEA. The CDR3 consists of 16 residues. The source of this sequence is a man aged 18 to 30 in good health and CMV-seropositive. The rearrangement joins TRBV29-1 to TRBJ2-1; 8 bases line up with TRBD1. Sequenced material: PBMCs. The CDR3 region has the DNA TGCAGCGTGGAGTCAGGGGGCTCGATATCCTACAATGAGCAGTTCTTC. This gives the protein CSVESGGSISYNEQFF.